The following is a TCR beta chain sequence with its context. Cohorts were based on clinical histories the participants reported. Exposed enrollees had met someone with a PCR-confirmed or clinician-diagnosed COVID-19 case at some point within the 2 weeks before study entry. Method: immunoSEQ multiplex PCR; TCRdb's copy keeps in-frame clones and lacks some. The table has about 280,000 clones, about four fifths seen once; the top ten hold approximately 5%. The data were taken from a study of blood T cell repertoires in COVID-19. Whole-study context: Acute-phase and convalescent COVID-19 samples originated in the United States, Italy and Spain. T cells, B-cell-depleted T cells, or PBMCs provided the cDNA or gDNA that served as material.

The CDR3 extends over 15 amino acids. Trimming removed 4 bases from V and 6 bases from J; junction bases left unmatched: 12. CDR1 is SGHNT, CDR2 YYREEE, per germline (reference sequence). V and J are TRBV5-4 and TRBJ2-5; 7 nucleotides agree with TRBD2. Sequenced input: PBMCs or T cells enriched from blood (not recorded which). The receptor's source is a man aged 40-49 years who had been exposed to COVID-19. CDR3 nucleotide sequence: TGTGCCAGCAGCGAACTGGAGCGGGACTATAAGACCCAGTACTTC. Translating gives CASSELERDYKTQYF.